The following is a T cell receptor beta chain sequence with its context. TCR beta CDR3 amplification used RNA transcripts. First-round RT-PCR used HTBI primers; second-round multiplex PCR followed. TCRdb recomputed calls from the multiplex PCR reads with MiXCR, one row per CDR3 protein. The table has about 400,000 distinct CDR3 sequences, about 16% seen once. Ophthalmopathy cases showed moderate-to-severe activity, scoring CAS ≥3 and NOSPECS ≥4, with duration under 3 months. Orbital computed tomography, together with clinical symptoms, serum thyroxine, TRAb and thyroid ultrasound, was used for diagnosis. Sampling about 9.7 ml of fresh peripheral blood provided the PBMCs. Trimming removed 3 bases from V and 4 bases from J; junction bases left unmatched: 3. Germline values: CDR1 MDHEN, CDR2 SYDVKM. The CDR3 spans 14 residues. The data stem from a study of Graves' ophthalmopathy and Graves' hyperthyroidism.

The sequenced sample consisted of peripheral blood. The receptor comes from a woman aged 18-29 years with Graves' ophthalmopathy. The V and J genes are TRBV28 and TRBJ2-5, with 9 bases aligning to TRBD1. CDR3 protein: CASSFRDRAETQYF. CDR3 in DNA: TGTGCCAGCAGTTTTCGGGACAGGGCAGAGACCCAGTACTTC.